Listed below are T cell receptor beta chains from one sample, sequenced in a study of T cell changes during pregnancy in multiple sclerosis. Sequencing used immunoSEQ multiplex PCR; TCRdb keeps in-frame clones, though not all of them. The sample includes around 30,000 clones, roughly 89% of them seen just once. The source material was CD8+ T cells from peripheral blood mononuclear cells, sampled in the third trimester of pregnancy. The receptors derive from a female donor with multiple sclerosis, enrolled in a pregnancy study. CDR3s include the opening cysteine and the closing phenylalanine or tryptophan. The order of the fields is CDR3 DNA, CDR3 protein, D gene, clone size, V gene, J gene. A D gene is named only where the DNA matches it firmly. Size is stated for part of the rows, as once, few or many counts, or as a class when the clone is expanded.

TGTGCCAGCAGCCCAGGCACAGATACGCAGTATTTT	CASSPGTDTQYF	.	.	TRBV13	TRBJ2-3
TGTGCCAGCAGTACTGGGGGCAGGGACAAAAACATTCAGTACTTC	CASSTGGRDKNIQYF	.	.	TRBV2	TRBJ2-4
TGTGCCAGCAGCTTATCCGGGGTAAGGAATGAGCAGTTCTTC	CASSLSGVRNEQFF	.	.	TRBV7-3	TRBJ2-1
TGTGCCAGCAGTCGAACGGGGAACACTGAAGCTTTCTTT	CASSRTGNTEAFF	.	few	TRBV9	TRBJ1-1
TGTGCCAGCAGTGAACGGCAGGGCGAGCAGTACTTC	CASSERQGEQYF	.	.	TRBV6-1	TRBJ2-7
TGTGCCAGCAGCGTCGGGAAGGGCTCGCACACTGAAGCTTTCTTT	CASSVGKGSHTEAFF	.	.	TRBV9	TRBJ1-1
TGTGCCAGCAGTTCCCGCGGGCTAGACTACGAGCAGTACTTC	CASSSRGLDYEQYF	.	.	TRBV6-5	TRBJ2-7
TGTGCGGAGAATGACGGTACGCAGTATTTT	CAENDGTQYF	.	once	TRBV7-9	TRBJ2-3
TGTGCCAGCAGCGAGACAGCCCTCGGCTCCTACGAGCAGTACTTC	CASSETALGSYEQYF	.	.	TRBV9	TRBJ2-7
TGTGCCAGCAGCGCGGGGTCCGGGGGGAGCACAGATACGCAGTATTTT	CASSAGSGGSTDTQYF	TRBD2	.	TRBV9	TRBJ2-3
TGCAGCGTTGAGGGGCAGGCGTACCAAGAGACCCAGTACTTC	CSVEGQAYQETQYF	.	.	TRBV29-1	TRBJ2-5
TGTGCCAGCACTACCAGCCGGACGGGGAATTCACCCCTCCACTTT	CASTTSRTGNSPLHF	.	.	TRBV5-6	TRBJ1-6
TGTGCCAGCAGCGACCCCAGCGGGGGCGGCCCCTCCTACGAGCAGTACTTC	CASSDPSGGGPSYEQYF	TRBD2	once	TRBV9	TRBJ2-7
TGCAGCGTTGCCTCAGGGGGCAGCTATGGCTACACCTTC	CSVASGGSYGYTF	TRBD1	few	TRBV29-1	TRBJ1-2
TGTGCCAGCAGTTCGGACAGGGTCGAGAACACCTTC	CASSSDRVENTF	TRBD1	few	TRBV11-2	TRBJ1-2
TGTGCCAGTAGTCCCACAGAGAACACTGAAGCTTTCTTT	CASSPTENTEAFF	.	.	TRBV19	TRBJ1-1
TGTGCCAGCAGTTTATCGAGCCTACAGGGTTACAATCAGCCCCAGCATTTT	CASSLSSLQGYNQPQHF	.	.	TRBV27	TRBJ1-5
TGTGCCAGCAGTGACAGCGGGGGGGCCAATGAGCAGTTCTTC	CASSDSGGANEQFF	TRBD2	medium-sized	TRBV6-4	TRBJ2-1
TGTGCCAGTAGCCGGGGTGGAGGCTACACCTTC	CASSRGGGYTF	.	.	TRBV19	TRBJ1-2
TGTGCCAGCAGCCCCGGGATCCTAACGAACTATGGCTACACCTTC	CASSPGILTNYGYTF	.	.	TRBV14	TRBJ1-2